These 32 T cell receptor beta chains were sequenced from one sample in a study of graft-versus-host responses after intestinal transplantation. Graft tissue was processed to release intraepithelial and lamina propria lymphocytes. Profiling relied on immunoSEQ multiplex PCR, and the TCRdb table lists in-frame clones only, not all of them. Counted here are 13,000 to 15,000 clones, around 77% occurring once; the ten biggest clones make up roughly 3.9%. This material consisted of ileum tissue, taken roughly 26 days after intestinal transplant. The receptors were gathered from a human patient who received an intestinal transplant, so some T cells may come from the graft donor.

There are a few counts of this clone. The chain joins TRBV7-9 to TRBJ1-2; 9 bases match TRBD1. V trimming: 5 bases; J trimming: 11 bases; junction bases outside the gene matches: 12. This CDR3 has 14 residues. Germline CDR1 and CDR2: SEHNR and FQNEAQ (reference sequence). DNA for the CDR3: TGTGCCAGCAGCCTAGGGACAGGGTCGGATTCTTACACCTTC. It codes for CASSLGTGSDSYTF.

This clone was recorded a few times. V usage is TRBV4-3 and J usage is TRBJ2-1, with D unclear. This CDR3 region has 16 residues. V was clipped by 0 bases and J by 4 bases, with 13 bases between them. The germline V gene encodes CDR1 LGHNA and CDR2 YSLEER. The CDR3 protein is CASSQDGSTTYNEQFF. In DNA form, the CDR3 reads TGCGCCAGCAGCCAAGATGGGTCGACAACGTACAATGAGCAGTTCTTC.

The chain couples TRBV27 to TRBJ2-5; tentatively, D is TRBD1 (6 bases). Trimming removed 0 bases at V and 0 bases at J, with 8 bases between. Germline V gene sequence: CDR1 MNHEY, CDR2 SMNVEV (reference sequence). The CDR3 totals 15 residues. The CDR3 region is CASSLSTGYQETQYF. The DNA of the CDR3 is TGTGCCAGCAGTTTATCGACAGGCTACCAAGAGACCCAGTACTTC.

The genes are TRBV7-3 and TRBJ2-3, with D tentatively TRBD2 (5 bases). V gave up 5 bases and J gave up 4 bases, with 13 bases separating them. Germline CDR1 reads SGHTA; CDR2 reads FQGTGA. CDR3 length: 14 residues. The CDR3 spells CASSPTSGADTQYF. DNA of the CDR3: TGTGCCAGCAGCCCAACTAGTGGAGCAGATACGCAGTATTTT.

The rearrangement joins TRBV2 to TRBJ1-2; the match to TRBD1 covers 8 bases. This CDR3 is built from 11 residues. Per germline, CDR1 SNHLY and CDR2 FYNNEI. V trimming: 7 bases; J trimming: 7 bases; junction bases outside the gene matches: 2. CDR3 sequence reads: CASTGGTGYTF. In DNA, the CDR3 is TGTGCCAGCACAGGGGGCACTGGCTACACCTTC.

This chain connects TRBV29-1 to TRBJ1-4; D is unresolved. Trimming shortened V by 4 bases and J by 4 bases, and 7 bases separated the two germline ends. The CDR3 totals 12 residues. CDR1 is SQVTM and CDR2 is ANQGSEA in the germline V gene. The CDR3 sequence: CSVAGLNEKLFF. The CDR3 DNA is TGCAGCGTTGCAGGCCTTAATGAAAAACTGTTTTTT.

CDR3 region: CASSGTSGGAWTDTQYF. CDR3 bases: TGTGCCAGCAGCGGGACTAGCGGGGGGGCTTGGACAGATACGCAGTATTTT. The chain joins TRBV9 to TRBJ2-3; TRBD2 aligns across 15 bases. J lost 3 bases, V lost 3 bases, and 5 bases had no gene match. Germline lookup yields CDR1 SGDLS and CDR2 YYNGEE. There are 17 residues in the CDR3.

V is TRBV7-2 and J is TRBJ1-5, with 8 bases identical to TRBD1. CDR1 is SGHTA, CDR2 FQGNSA, per germline. This CDR3 region has 15 residues. The J segment lost 6 bases and the V segment lost 3 bases, leaving 7 bases of the junction unmatched. The CDR3, as DNA: TGTGCCAGCAGCTTGGGGGGACAGGTGGGTCAGCCCCAGCATTTT. This encodes CASSLGGQVGQPQHF.

This clone appeared a single time. The J gene is TRBJ1-3, the V gene TRBV5-6; TRBD1 is a possible D gene (6 bases). CDR3 length: 16 residues. Per germline, CDR1 SGHDT and CDR2 YYEEEE. V was cut by 4 bases and J by 4 bases, with 18 bases left in between. This CDR3 is CASSKGQYGPGNTIYF. Here the CDR3 DNA reads TGTGCCAGCAGCAAGGGACAATATGGGCCCGGAAACACCATATATTTT.

The CDR3 region has the DNA TGTGCCAGCAGTCGGTCGGGCAGGGATGGCTACACCTTC. Encoded protein: CASSRSGRDGYTF. This rearrangement joins TRBV6-1 to TRBJ1-2; D is possibly TRBD1 (5 bases). Trimming removed 5 bases at V and 6 bases at J, with 13 bases between. The germline V gene has CDR1 MNHNS and CDR2 SASEGT. The CDR3 is 13 residues long.

In its sample, this clone ranks as medium-sized. The J gene is TRBJ1-3, the V gene TRBV7-9; D is perhaps TRBD1 (6 bases). CDR3 length: 14 residues. Germline CDR1 SEHNR, CDR2 FQNEAQ (reference sequence). V lost 5 bases and J 9 bases, leaving 17 bases between the germline ends. The CDR3, as DNA: TGTGCCAGCAGCCCCACGGACAGCGGTCGCACCATATATTTT. It specifies CASSPTDSGRTIYF. Together with reference TRBV7-9 and TRBJ1-3, the CDR3 gives the full variable domain: DTGVSQNPRHKITKRGQNVTFRCDPISEHNRLYWYRQTLGQGPEFLTYFQNEAQLEKSRLLSDRFSAERPKGSFSTLEIQRTEQGDSAMYLCASSPTDSGRTIYFGEGSWLTVV.

This clone was picked up one time. This sequence joins TRBV28 and TRBJ1-1, with D maybe TRBD1 (6 bases). V lost 6 bases to trimming and J lost 2 bases, with 19 bases between them. The CDR3 is 16 residues long. CDR1 is MDHEN and CDR2 is SYDVKM in the germline V gene. CDR3 sequence reads: CASSLEGVGGNTEAFF. CDR3 sequence (DNA): TGTGCCAGCAGCCTTGAGGGGGTTGGGGGAAACACTGAAGCTTTCTTT. Full variable domain (remainder filled in from reference TRBV28 and TRBJ1-1): DVKVTQSSRYLVKRTGEKVFLECVQDMDHENMFWYRQDPGLGLRLIYFSYDVKMKEKGDIPEGYSVSREKKERFSLILESASTNQTSMYLCASSLEGVGGNTEAFFGQGTRLTVV.

The chain carries TRBV7-8 and TRBJ2-5, with 10 positions matching TRBD2. The germline V gene encodes CDR1 SGHVS and CDR2 FQNEAQ. V lost 2 bases to trimming and J lost 0 bases; unmatched junction nucleotides: 6. The CDR3 runs 17 residues. Here the CDR3 reads CASSLPVLAGDQETQYF. CDR3 coding DNA: TGTGCCAGCAGCTTACCCGTCCTAGCGGGGGACCAAGAGACCCAGTACTTC. Supplemented by reference TRBV7-8 and TRBJ2-5, the full variable domain reads GAGVSQSPRYKVAKRGQDVALRCDPISGHVSLFWYQQALGQGPEFLTYFQNEAQLDKSGLPSDRFFAERPEGSVSTLKIQRTQQEDSAVYLCASSLPVLAGDQETQYFGPGTRLLVL.

This clone appeared a few times. J is TRBJ1-1 and V is TRBV7-2; maybe TRBD1 (5 bases). In germline, CDR1 is SGHTA, CDR2 FQGNSA. The CDR3 totals 13 residues. The germline V and J ends were trimmed by 2 bases and 1 base, with 5 bases remaining between them. The CDR3 loop reads CASSLRGNTEAFF. The CDR3 DNA reads TGTGCCAGCAGCTTAAGGGGGAACACTGAAGCTTTCTTT.

The V call is TRBV4-1, the J call TRBJ2-1; the match to TRBD2 covers 11 bases. Per the germline V gene, CDR1 is MGHRA and CDR2 is YSYEKL. Unmatched junction bases numbered 5, after V lost 2 bases and J lost 8 bases. The CDR3 sequence is 15 residues long. The CDR3 reads CASSQFSGGADEQFF. In DNA, the CDR3 is TGCGCCAGCAGCCAATTTAGCGGGGGGGCCGATGAGCAGTTCTTC.

The V gene is TRBV19, the J gene TRBJ2-3; 7 positions match TRBD1. The CDR3 length is 15 residues. CDR1 LNHDA and CDR2 SQIVND come from the germline V gene (reference sequence). V shed 3 bases and J 4 bases; nucleotides not matched to a gene: 7. The CDR3: CASSIGDRVADTQYF. The DNA of the CDR3 is TGTGCCAGTAGTATTGGAGACAGGGTGGCAGATACGCAGTATTTT. Supplemented by reference TRBV19 and TRBJ2-3, the full variable domain reads DGGITQSPKYLFRKEGQNVTLSCEQNLNHDAMYWYRQDPGQGLRLIYYSQIVNDFQKGDIAEGYSVSREKKESFPLTVTSAQKNPTAFYLCASSIGDRVADTQYFGPGTRLTVL.

The chain uses TRBV29-1 and TRBJ1-2, with 8 bases lining up with TRBD1. Looked up from germline, CDR1 is SQVTM and CDR2 is ANQGSEA. V shed 6 bases, J shed 8 bases, and the junction held 8 bases outside the gene matches. CDR3 length: 12 residues. The CDR3 protein is CSVVQGGWGYTF. CDR3 DNA: TGCAGCGTGGTACAGGGGGGATGGGGCTACACCTTC.

The chain recombines TRBV5-1 with TRBJ1-1; D unclear. Trimming stripped 4 bases from V and 7 bases from J, with 11 bases between. Germline V CDR1 and CDR2: SGHRS, YFSETQ. The CDR3 covers 12 residues. The CDR3 region is CASSRVENEAFF. As DNA, the CDR3 is TGCGCCAGCAGCCGGGTTGAGAATGAAGCTTTCTTT.

The chain links TRBV5-6 to TRBJ1-3; D is unresolved. The V gene lost 2 bases and the J gene lost 7 bases, with 13 bases spanning the gap. The CDR3 is made up of 14 amino acids. Germline V gene lookup returns CDR1 SGHDT and CDR2 YYEEEE. CDR3: CASSFSSAENTIYF. The CDR3 DNA reads as TGTGCCAGCAGCTTCTCTAGTGCCGAGAACACCATATATTTT.

The chain is built from TRBV28 and TRBJ1-2, with TRBD1 as a possible D gene (5 bases). The germline gives CDR1 MDHEN, CDR2 SYDVKM. The CDR3 length is 13 residues. Trimming left V 6 bases short and J 5 bases short, with 13 bases between. CDR3 protein: CASSRGTAYGYTF. For the CDR3, the DNA is TGTGCCAGCAGCCGCGGGACCGCTTATGGCTACACCTTC.

This clone is deemed medium-sized (0.01 to 0.1%). Other DNA sequences in the sample encode the same CDR3. The chain links TRBV7-3 to TRBJ2-2; D is unclear. This CDR3 has 14 amino acids. CDR1 and CDR2 from the germline V gene are SGHTA and FQGTGA. Trimming stripped 1 base from V and 1 base from J, with 4 bases between. The CDR3 bases are TGTGCCAGCAGCTTAAGCAGGAACACCGGGGAGCTGTTTTTT. Residues: CASSLSRNTGELFF.

The V call is TRBV5-1, the J call TRBJ2-5; 13 nucleotides align to TRBD2. CDR1 and CDR2 from the germline V gene are SGHRS and YFSETQ. With 3 bases clipped from V and 5 bases from J, the junction kept 7 bases outside the gene matches. CDR3 size: 16 residues. CDR3 nucleotides: TGCGCCAGCAGCTCGACTAGCGGGGGGTTTCGGGAGACCCAGTACTTC. It yields the protein CASSSTSGGFRETQYF. The full variable domain, rest sourced from reference TRBV5-1 and TRBJ2-5, is KAGVTQTPRYLIKTRGQQVTLSCSPISGHRSVSWYQQTPGQGLQFLFEYFSETQRNKGNFPGRFSGRQFSNSRSEMNVSTLELGDSALYLCASSSTSGGFRETQYFGPGTRLLVL.

The J gene is TRBJ2-3, the V gene TRBV10-3, with 7 bases that match TRBD2. V shed 4 bases and J 4 bases; nucleotides not matched to a gene: 11. Looked up from germline, CDR1 is ENHRY and CDR2 is SYGVKD. The CDR3 has 16 residues. CDR3: CAISGLARGTSDTQYF. The CDR3 nucleotides are TGTGCCATCAGTGGATTGGCGCGGGGGACCTCAGATACGCAGTATTTT.

The chain couples TRBV7-9 to TRBJ1-4, with D unresolved. Trimming stripped 2 bases from V and 1 base from J, with 2 bases between. This CDR3 region has 13 residues. Germline V gene data show CDR1 as SEHNR and CDR2 as FQNEAQ (reference sequence). CDR3 in amino acids: CASSLLTNEKLFF. The CDR3, as DNA: TGTGCCAGCAGCTTACTAACTAATGAAAAACTGTTTTTT.

This chain's CDR3 is CATEGTALVGEQYF. The CDR3 region has the DNA TGTGCCACCGAAGGAACAGCTCTGGTGGGCGAGCAGTACTTC. This chain connects TRBV28 to TRBJ2-7, with no clear D. Looked up from germline, CDR1 is MDHEN and CDR2 is SYDVKM. The CDR3 totals 14 residues. Trimming left V 10 bases short and J 6 bases short, with 22 bases between.

The V gene is TRBV7-9, the J gene TRBJ2-5, with D perhaps matching TRBD1 (5 bases). Germline V gene lookup returns CDR1 SEHNR and CDR2 FQNEAQ (reference sequence). The CDR3 covers 15 residues. Trimming stripped 3 bases from V and 0 bases from J, with 11 bases between. The CDR3 spells CASSFPTAYQETQYF. In DNA, the CDR3 is TGTGCCAGCAGCTTCCCGACAGCGTACCAAGAGACCCAGTACTTC. The full variable domain, in which reference TRBV7-9 and TRBJ2-5 provide the parts outside the CDR3, is DTGVSQNPRHKITKRGQNVTFRCDPISEHNRLYWYRQTLGQGPEFLTYFQNEAQLEKSRLLSDRFSAERPKGSFSTLEIQRTEQGDSAMYLCASSFPTAYQETQYFGPGTRLLVL.

In its sample, this clone was seen once. This chain joins TRBV5-1 and TRBJ2-3, with 8 bases matching TRBD1. CDR1 SGHRS and CDR2 YFSETQ come from the germline V gene. The junction had 10 bases not matched to a gene; V was cut back by 5 bases and J by 2 bases. This CDR3 region has 16 residues. The CDR3 loop reads CASRAIQGVATDTQYF. The CDR3, as DNA: TGCGCCAGCAGGGCAATACAGGGGGTTGCCACAGATACGCAGTATTTT.

The table lists this clone with a few counts. The chain carries TRBV5-6 and TRBJ2-2, with TRBD1 identical over 10 bases. This CDR3 has 15 amino acids. Germline assignment: CDR1 SGHDT and CDR2 YYEEEE. Trimming cost V 4 bases and J 4 bases; bases outside gene matches: 4. The CDR3 DNA follows: TGTGCCAGCAGCCCGGACAGGGGGGGCACCGGGGAGCTGTTTTTT. Amino acids: CASSPDRGGTGELFF.

The rearrangement links TRBV28 to TRBJ1-4; a possible D gene is TRBD1 (5 bases). The length of the CDR3 is 15 residues. V lost 5 bases, J lost 5 bases, and 15 bases lay in between. CDR1 is MDHEN, CDR2 SYDVKM, per germline. CDR3: CASSPVTELNEKLFF. Here the CDR3 DNA reads TGTGCCAGCAGTCCAGTGACAGAGCTGAATGAAAAACTGTTTTTT.

The chain combines TRBV11-2 with TRBJ1-2; D is undetermined. From germline, CDR1 is SGHAT and CDR2 FQNNGV. Trimming took off 4 bases at V and 2 bases at J, with 11 bases between the two ends. This CDR3 contains 14 residues. CDR3 residues: CASSSRSPNYGYTF. The CDR3 coding sequence is TGTGCCAGCAGCTCCAGGTCCCCAAACTATGGCTACACCTTC.

The CDR3 loop reads CASSQSGGTEGGYTF. CDR3 bases: TGCGCCAGCAGTCAATCGGGTGGGACTGAAGGTGGCTACACCTTC. The chain carries TRBV23-1 and TRBJ1-2; TRBD1 is a possible D gene (5 bases). TRBV23-1 is flagged as an ORF with uncertain function. This CDR3 comprises 15 residues. Trimming shortened V by 0 bases and J by 7 bases, and 15 bases separated the two germline ends.

The chain has TRBV28 and TRBJ1-6; 7 bases are shared with TRBD1. With 6 bases clipped from V and 6 bases from J, the junction kept 8 bases outside the gene matches. Germline assignment: CDR1 MDHEN and CDR2 SYDVKM. The CDR3 contains 15 residues. CDR3 sequence: CASSPDRQPNSPLHF. CDR3 coding DNA: TGTGCCAGCAGCCCGGACAGGCAACCTAATTCACCCCTCCACTTT.